One and the same sample provided the 30 T cell receptor beta chains below, sequenced in a study of cytomegalovirus exposure and HLA in healthy donors. 60 Vbeta and 13 Jbeta primers were used in PCR. The repertoire was sequenced with immunoSEQ multiplex PCR; TCRdb's copy has only in-frame clones and lacks some. The sample yields about 100,000 clones, of which the top ten take up 5% to 6.5%. The source material was PBMCs. These receptors all stem from a girl aged 5 to 17 in good health and CMV-seropositive.

Details on this clone: Other DNA sequences within the sample encode an identical CDR3. V is TRBV4-2 and J is TRBJ2-6; 7 bases align to TRBD1. V shed 4 bases, J shed 6 bases, and the junction held 12 bases outside the gene matches. The CDR3 runs 17 residues. Germline assignment: CDR1 LGHNA and CDR2 YNFKEQ. CDR3 sequence reads: CASSRLGTAPEANVLTF. The CDR3 DNA follows: TGTGCCAGCAGCCGACTGGGGACAGCACCTGAGGCCAACGTCCTGACTTTC.

The chain is built from TRBV4-2 and TRBJ1-6; 8 bases map to TRBD1. J gave up 1 base and V 3 bases, and 5 bases lay outside the gene matches. The CDR3 sequence is 17 residues long. Germline CDR1 and CDR2: LGHNA and YNFKEQ. The CDR3: CASSQSGGASYNSPLHF. CDR3 bases: TGTGCCAGCAGCCAGTCAGGGGGCGCTTCCTATAATTCACCCCTCCACTTT.

The V gene is TRBV7-2, the J gene TRBJ2-7; the match to TRBD1 covers 7 bases. CDR3 length equals 14 residues. Germline V lookup: CDR1 SGHTA, CDR2 FQGNSA. With 3 bases clipped from V and 4 bases from J, the junction kept 6 bases outside the gene matches. The CDR3 reads CASSFIGTAYEQYF. CDR3 nucleotide sequence: TGTGCCAGCAGCTTTATCGGGACAGCATACGAGCAGTACTTC.

The V and J genes are TRBV18 and TRBJ1-1, with D possibly matching TRBD1 (6 bases). Trimming left V 6 bases short and J 1 base short, with 12 bases between. This CDR3 is built from 14 residues. Germline CDR1 reads KGHSH; CDR2 reads LQKENI. CDR3 loop: CASSQGSSNTEAFF. In nucleotides, the CDR3 is TGTGCCAGCTCCCAGGGGTCCTCGAACACTGAAGCTTTCTTT.

J is TRBJ1-3 and V is TRBV5-1, with 9 bases identical to TRBD1. From germline, CDR1 is SGHRS and CDR2 YFSETQ. Unmatched junction bases numbered 5, after V lost 4 bases and J lost 6 bases. The CDR3 spans 14 residues. CDR3 region: CASSGGQGTNTIYF. The DNA for the CDR3 is TGCGCCAGCAGCGGCGGACAGGGGACAAACACCATATATTTT.

The gene calls are TRBV5-1 and TRBJ2-3; weak D call: TRBD2 (6 bases). The V gene's germline CDR1 is SGHRS and CDR2 YFSETQ. CDR3 length: 13 residues. The V end was cut by 7 bases, the J end by 6 bases, with 15 bases between. The CDR3 is CASFAGPRDTQYF. In DNA, the CDR3 is TGCGCCAGCTTCGCGGGGCCGCGGGATACGCAGTATTTT.

The chain links TRBV6-5 to TRBJ1-2; tentatively, D is TRBD1 (6 bases). With 3 bases removed from V and 6 bases from J, the gap between germline ends came to 17 bases. CDR3 size: 15 residues. CDR1 and CDR2 from the germline V gene are MNHEY and SVGAGI. CDR3 sequence (DNA): TGTGCCAGCAGTTATCGCGGGGGGCGAGGGGATGGCTACACCTTC. This codes for CASSYRGGRGDGYTF.

The chain joins TRBV30 to TRBJ2-3; no clear D. The CDR3 runs 12 residues. Germline CDR1 GTSNPN, CDR2 SVGIG (reference sequence). Trimming pared 1 base from V and 0 bases from J, leaving 2 bases between. DNA for the CDR3: TGTGCCTGGAGTGCTAGCACAGATACGCAGTATTTT. Translating it yields CAWSASTDTQYF.

The J gene is TRBJ1-1, the V gene TRBV6-1, with D perhaps matching TRBD1 (6 bases). Germline V gives CDR1 MNHNS, CDR2 SASEGT. This CDR3 spans 14 amino acids. V gave up 7 bases and J gave up 3 bases, with 15 bases separating them. The CDR3 DNA reads as TGTGCCAGCACACGGACAGTGGGATACACTGAAGCTTTCTTT. It yields the protein CASTRTVGYTEAFF.

V usage is TRBV7-2 and J usage is TRBJ1-6, with D perhaps matching TRBD1 (5 bases). Deletions cut 4 bases from V and 5 bases from J, with 12 bases between. From germline, CDR1 is SGHTA and CDR2 FQGNSA. CDR3 size: 15 residues. The CDR3 sequence: CASSSGEVHNSPLHF. The CDR3 bases are TGTGCCAGCAGCTCGGGGGAGGTCCATAATTCACCCCTCCACTTT.

This chain joins TRBV2 and TRBJ2-2; a possible D gene is TRBD2 (5 bases). Trimming pared 5 bases from V and 0 bases from J, leaving 7 bases between. The CDR3 sequence is 14 residues long. Per the germline V gene, CDR1 is SNHLY and CDR2 is FYNNEI. The CDR3 bases are TGTGCCAGCAGTAAGGGAGCGAACACCGGGGAGCTGTTTTTT. Protein: CASSKGANTGELFF. Based on the CDR3 plus reference TRBV2 and TRBJ2-2, the full variable domain is EPEVTQTPSHQVTQMGQEVILRCVPISNHLYFYWYRQILGQKVEFLVSFYNNEISEKSEIFDDQFSVERPDGSNFTLKIRSTKLEDSAMYFCASSKGANTGELFFGEGSRLTVL.

This sequence joins TRBV6-6 and TRBJ1-1; TRBD1 might be the D (6 bases). V was cut by 4 bases and J by 1 base, with 13 bases left in between. The germline gives CDR1 MNHNY, CDR2 SVGAGI (reference sequence). CDR3 size: 15 residues. CDR3 in DNA: TGTGCCAGCAGTTCACACCAGGGGTCGAACACTGAAGCTTTCTTT. As protein: CASSSHQGSNTEAFF.

This sequence joins TRBV4-3 and TRBJ1-2; 7 bases agree with TRBD1. Per the germline V gene, CDR1 is LGHNA and CDR2 is YSLEER. This CDR3 contains 14 residues. Losses at the gene ends were 1 base for V and 5 bases for J; bases not matched to a gene: 4. The CDR3 spells CASSQVRDSYGYTF. The CDR3 nucleotides read TGCGCCAGCAGCCAAGTACGGGACAGTTATGGCTACACCTTC.

The J gene is TRBJ1-2, the V gene TRBV6-1, with 8 bases matching TRBD1. Germline-derived CDR1 and CDR2 are MNHNS and SASEGT. The CDR3 is 15 amino acids. After removal of 4 bases from V and 4 bases from J, the junction contained 8 bases not matched to a gene. Here the CDR3 reads CASSGEQGGGYGYTF. The CDR3 DNA reads as TGTGCCAGCAGTGGCGAACAGGGGGGTGGCTATGGCTACACCTTC.

The V gene is TRBV4-1, the J gene TRBJ1-1; tentatively, D is TRBD1 (5 bases). Trimming took 1 base from V and 1 from J, leaving 10 bases between them. The germline gives CDR1 MGHRA, CDR2 YSYEKL. The CDR3 contains 15 residues. The CDR3 DNA sequence: TGCGCCAGCAGCCAAGCGCCCAGGGAGAACACTGAAGCTTTCTTT. Translation gives CASSQAPRENTEAFF.

The chain has TRBV4-3 and TRBJ2-7, with a possible D match to TRBD2 (5 bases). V shed 3 bases and J shed 7 bases, with 19 bases lying between them. The CDR3 sequence is 15 residues long. The germline V gene encodes CDR1 LGHNA and CDR2 YSLEER. As DNA, the CDR3 is TGCGCCAGCAGCCAGGGAGCTCACAGCCGGGATGAGCAGTACTTC. It yields the protein CASSQGAHSRDEQYF.

The chain is built from TRBV27 and TRBJ2-7, with 8 bases that match TRBD1. The CDR3 runs 15 residues. Unmatched junction bases numbered 7, after V lost 2 bases and J lost 4 bases. CDR1 is MNHEY, CDR2 SMNVEV, per germline (reference sequence). The CDR3 loop is CASSLRPGQGYEQYF. The CDR3 DNA follows: TGTGCCAGCAGTTTAAGACCAGGACAGGGTTACGAGCAGTACTTC.

This sequence joins TRBV6-5 and TRBJ2-3; weak D call: TRBD2 (5 bases). The CDR3 loop spans 12 amino acids. V lost 6 bases, J lost 4 bases, and 8 bases lay in between. In germline, CDR1 is MNHEY, CDR2 SVGAGI. The CDR3 coding sequence is TGTGCCAGCAGCCAGAGGGCAGATACGCAGTATTTT. It codes for CASSQRADTQYF.

Here the CDR3 DNA reads TGTGCCAGCAGCTTACGGGGGGGCAGTACCGGGGAGCTGTTTTTT. This sequence encodes CASSLRGGSTGELFF. V and J are TRBV7-9 and TRBJ2-2, with 8 bases aligning to TRBD2. Looked up from germline, CDR1 is SEHNR and CDR2 is FQNEAQ (reference sequence). This CDR3 comprises 15 residues. V shed 2 bases and J 5 bases; nucleotides not matched to a gene: 4.

To note about this clone: A junction boundary mismatches the germline segment, possibly from a read error. The chain has TRBV4-2 and TRBJ2-2; D is possibly TRBD2 (5 bases). Germline lookup yields CDR1 LGHNA and CDR2 YNFKEQ. The CDR3 sequence is 15 residues long. The CDR3 coding sequence is TGTGCCAGCAGCCAAGATACAGAGAACACCGGGGAGCTGCTTTTT. Residues: CASSQDTENTGELLF.

This chain links TRBV5-5 with TRBJ2-7, with 7 bases lining up with TRBD2. V trimming: 4 bases; J trimming: 3 bases; junction bases outside the gene matches: 4. Germline V gene data show CDR1 as SGHKS and CDR2 as YYEKEE (reference sequence). The CDR3 has 13 residues. This chain's CDR3 is CASSPGTNYEQYF. In DNA form, the CDR3 reads TGTGCCAGCAGCCCTGGGACTAACTACGAGCAGTACTTC. Combining the CDR3 with reference TRBV5-5 and TRBJ2-7 gives the whole variable domain DAGVTQSPTHLIKTRGQQVTLRCSPISGHKSVSWYQQVLGQGPQFIFQYYEKEERGRGNFPDRFSARQFPNYSSELNVNALLLGDSALYLCASSPGTNYEQYFGPGTRLTVT.

The chain is built from TRBV13 and TRBJ1-1, with 10 bases matching TRBD1. V dropped 5 bases and J dropped 5; count of bases not matched to a gene: 8. From germline, CDR1 is PRHDT and CDR2 FYEKMQ (reference sequence). The CDR3 has 15 amino acids. In DNA form, the CDR3 reads TGTGCCAGCAGCAGGTCGACAGGGGGCGATACTGAAGCTTTCTTT. It specifies CASSRSTGGDTEAFF.

This chain joins TRBV9 and TRBJ1-4, with 8 bases aligning to TRBD1. The CDR3 covers 15 residues. Germline CDR1 reads SGDLS; CDR2 reads YYNGEE. The J segment lost 8 bases and the V segment lost 3 bases, leaving 9 bases of the junction unmatched. This chain's CDR3 is CASSATTGAGEKLFF. The DNA of the CDR3 is TGTGCCAGCAGCGCCACGACAGGGGCTGGGGAAAAACTGTTTTTT. Combining the CDR3 with reference TRBV9 and TRBJ1-4 gives the whole variable domain DSGVTQTPKHLITATGQRVTLRCSPRSGDLSVYWYQQSLDQGLQFLIQYYNGEERAKGNILERFSAQQFPDLHSELNLSSLELGDSALYFCASSATTGAGEKLFFGSGTQLSVL.

The J gene is TRBJ1-1, the V gene TRBV7-9, with 7 bases identical to TRBD1. Trimming removed 2 bases from V and 0 bases from J; junction bases left unmatched: 9. The germline gives CDR1 SEHNR, CDR2 FQNEAQ (reference sequence). The CDR3 contains 17 residues. CDR3 sequence (DNA): TGTGCCAGCAGCTTATGGGGACAGAAGTTGATGAACACTGAAGCTTTCTTT. Amino acids: CASSLWGQKLMNTEAFF.

The V and J genes are TRBV5-5 and TRBJ1-2; the match to TRBD1 covers 9 bases. The length of the CDR3 is 15 residues. Trimming at V came to 5 bases and at J to 4 bases, leaving 9 bases not matched to a gene. CDR1 and CDR2 (germline): SGHKS, YYEKEE (reference sequence). In DNA, the CDR3 is TGTGCCAGCAGTCCCCTTGGGACAGGGATCTATGGCTACACCTTC. This codes for CASSPLGTGIYGYTF.

The chain carries TRBV2 and TRBJ2-5, with TRBD1 matching over 11 bases. Per the germline V gene, CDR1 is SNHLY and CDR2 is FYNNEI. The J segment lost 11 bases and the V segment lost 4 bases, leaving 9 bases of the junction unmatched. CDR3 length: 14 residues. The CDR3 here is CASSGTGGVPQQYF. CDR3 coding DNA: TGTGCCAGCAGTGGGACAGGGGGCGTCCCCCAACAGTACTTC.

V and J are TRBV7-9 and TRBJ2-5; TRBD1 aligns across 8 bases. V dropped 4 bases and J dropped 0; count of bases not matched to a gene: 16. The germline V gene encodes CDR1 SEHNR and CDR2 FQNEAQ (reference sequence). The CDR3 length is 19 residues. CDR3 sequence reads: CASSSTPQGANPYQETQYF. The CDR3 DNA sequence: TGTGCCAGCAGCTCTACCCCTCAGGGGGCCAACCCGTACCAAGAGACCCAGTACTTC.

The chain recombines TRBV5-1 with TRBJ2-1; 8 nucleotides line up with TRBD1. J gave up 4 bases and V 4 bases, and 7 bases lay outside the gene matches. The CDR3 is 15 residues long. In germline, CDR1 is SGHRS, CDR2 YFSETQ. The CDR3 coding sequence is TGCGCCAGCAGCGTGGACAGGGCACTTTACAATGAGCAGTTCTTC. Encoded protein: CASSVDRALYNEQFF.

The J gene is TRBJ2-1, the V gene TRBV15; 7 positions agree with TRBD2. The CDR3 has 17 residues. The germline V gene encodes CDR1 LNHNV and CDR2 YYDKDF (reference sequence). Germline trimming cut 5 bases from V and 0 bases from J; bases unmatched to any gene: 10. The CDR3 DNA is TGTGCCACCAGCCGTGAACGAGCGGGAAACTCCTACAATGAGCAGTTCTTC. This codes for CATSRERAGNSYNEQFF.

The chain recombines TRBV5-6 with TRBJ1-2, with 10 bases lining up with TRBD1. CDR3 length: 15 residues. The germline V gene has CDR1 SGHDT and CDR2 YYEEEE. Unmatched junction bases numbered 9, after V lost 4 bases and J lost 6 bases. The CDR3 sequence is CASSPLQGTGDGYTF. In DNA, the CDR3 is TGTGCCAGCAGCCCCCTGCAGGGGACAGGGGATGGCTACACCTTC.